This T cell receptor (beta chain) was retrieved from a study of type 1 and type 2 diabetes patients. Study-wide background: Participants included type 1 and type 2 diabetes patients plus nondiabetic controls. Magnetic bead positive selection isolated CD4+ or CD8+ T cells from PBMCs. Study-wide results and caveats: Type 1 diabetes repertoires were significantly less diverse than type 2 diabetes ones. A median of one highly-expanded CD4+ clone, covering 3% to 5% of reads, occurred in type 2 diabetes.

The PCR template was genomic DNA. The TCR beta CDR3 region was amplified using 30 forward and 13 reverse primers. TCRdb used MiXCR to reprocess the multiplex PCR reads, holding one entry per CDR3 protein. Here the sample spans 250,000 to 300,000 distinct CDR3 sequences, 40% to 50% being singletons. This clonotype turned up a few times. Its antigen is unidentified. The CDR3 has 14 residues. The germline V gene has CDR1 SGHTA and CDR2 FQGNSA. V was pared by 5 bases and J by 14 bases, with 19 bases between. This TCR was recovered from a man aged 18 to 29 with type 2 diabetes. The chain employs TRBV7-2 and TRBJ1-6; maybe TRBD1 (5 bases). Material for sequencing was peripheral blood mononuclear cells (PBMCs). CDR3 nucleotides: TGTGCCAGCAGCCCTAGCCCGGGGGGATTGACCCTCCACTTT. As protein: CASSPSPGGLTLHF.